This TCR beta chain was recorded in a study of T cells in Graves' hyperthyroidism and ophthalmopathy. The study included ophthalmopathy patients with Clinical Activity Score at least 3, NOSPECS grade at least 4 and duration under 3 months. This clonotype was counted only a few times. The source material, RNA transcripts, was used to amplify TCR beta CDR3 regions. The TCR CDR3 first-round RT-PCR relied on the HTBI primer set. TCRdb processed the multiplex PCR reads anew with MiXCR; each CDR3 protein has one entry. The repertoire holds approximately 690,000 distinct CDR3 sequences, with roughly 20% as singletons. Sequencing was performed on blood. The source is a young man with Graves' ophthalmopathy.

This chain's CDR3 is CASSWDRNPNYGYTF. In DNA, the CDR3 is TGCGCCAGCAGCTGGGACAGGAACCCTAACTATGGCTACACCTTC. The chain couples TRBV5-1 to TRBJ1-2; TRBD1 matches 8 bases. Trimming cost V 3 bases and J 0 bases; bases outside gene matches: 4. The CDR3 extends over 15 amino acids. Per germline, CDR1 SGHRS and CDR2 YFSETQ.